This record covers a single TCR beta chain. Antigen unknown. This entry is derived from a study of CXCR3-negative and CXCR3-positive naive CD8 T cells. Study background: TRB reads totalled about 150 million, about 1.5 +/- 0.3 million per library. Study-level points and caveats: TRB CDR3 properties were used to infer TCR strength, and surface CD5 was comparable between naive subsets. The study found more hydrophobic TRB CDR3s in CXCR3-positive naive cells than in CXCR3-negative naive cells.

The germline V gene encodes CDR1 SGHRS and CDR2 YFSETQ. The CDR3 consists of 17 residues. The libraries of TRB cDNA were constructed through 5' RACE using UMI labels. Using the 5' RACE reads, TCRdb records one entry per CDR3 protein without DNA. The repertoire table contains 100,000 to 150,000 distinct CDR3 sequences. At 300,000 to 350,000 cells each, triplicate sorts were carried out for each CD8+ T cell subset. CD45RO-CCR7+CD27+CD95- cells counted as naive CD8+ T cells. The chain is built from TRBV5-1 and TRBJ2-1; lacking DNA, the TRBD2 call made by TCRdb goes unchecked. The sample comprised naive CXCR3+ CD8+ T cells from blood. Subset in this sample: CD45RO-CCR7+CD27+CD95- naive CD8+ T cells expressing CXCR3 (TNR3+). This TCR was recovered from a human donor in good health. Some clones in this sample may be carry-over from other donors' samples. This CDR3 is CASSLEGSGSAYNEQFF.